This T cell receptor (beta chain) was profiled in a study of breast tumors, draining lymph nodes, adjacent tissues (dated by TCRdb to 2016 to 2017). In terms of the full investigation: In breast cancer patients, the study compared the TCR beta repertoires of tumor, adjacent nontumor tissue and axillary lymph nodes. In human breast cancer, the study set out to evaluate how tumor, surrounding tissue and draining lymph node repertoires relate to one another and whether T cells may move between these sites. The study at large found these results: Tumors showed preferential V and J gene usage, and their T-cell repertoire diversity fell below that of lymph nodes yet above that of nontumor tissue. The data were considered consistent with the idea that most tumor T cells come from the lymph node and then expand in tumor tissue. The similarity between tumor and nontumor tissue repertoires was significantly greater in luminal-like breast cancer than in basal-like breast cancer. Rather than being directly demonstrated, the conclusion that tumor T cells originate in lymph nodes was presented as consistent with a hypothesis.

The CDR3 has 15 amino acids, counting the end cysteine and phenylalanine. The sequence is cut down to CDR3 DNA, 45 bases in frame from base 1. The germline V gene (reference sequence) gives CDR1 as MNHNY and CDR2 as SVGAGI. V lost 5 bases and J lost 7 bases, and the count of bases not matched to a germline gene is 10. Sequencing was carried out with an Illumina HiSeq 2000. Multiplex PCR amplification was used to generate the TCR beta chain libraries. The amplified TCR beta chain products were analyzed by high-throughput sequencing. Through fastp at Q25 and MiXCR, TCRdb rebuilt clones from the public reads, retaining in-frame beta chains. One record per CDR3 amino acid sequence lists the most common genes and DNA. The sample table contains roughly 110,000 distinct CDR3 sequences; only one count was recorded for 30% of them. The ten largest clones represent less than 6% of the sample. This clonotype was counted many times. Its antigen is unknown. One base away there is no much larger clone; base qualities are not given.

The axillary draining lymph nodes of breast cancer patients were the source of the lymph node samples. The sequenced sample was axillary lymph node tissue. This TCR came from a female donor with breast cancer. Some clones in this sample may be carry-over from other donors' samples. The chain links TRBV6-6 with TRBJ1-5, with 8 junctional bases fitting TRBD1. The nucleotide sequence is TGTGCCAGCAGTCCGGGCAGGGGGCTAGGCCAGCCCCAGCATTTT. The resulting protein is CASSPGRGLGQPQHF.